One and the same sample provided the 10 T cell receptor beta chains below, sequenced in a study of long-term antiretroviral therapy in people with HIV. It was version v3.0 of the immunoSEQ assay that was run at survey level. Repertoires were generated with immunoSEQ multiplex PCR, while TCRdb's copy carries only in-frame clones and drops some. The table shows 21,000 or so clones, with more than 75% occurring only once. The sequences come from unsorted PBMCs, collected 2.3 years after starting antiretroviral therapy. The receptors derive from a man between 60 and 75 years old with HIV.

The chain couples TRBV9 to TRBJ1-1; D is ambiguous. The germline V and J ends were trimmed by 0 bases and 1 base, with 7 bases remaining between them. This CDR3 has 14 residues. Germline V gives CDR1 SGDLS, CDR2 YYNGEE. The CDR3, as DNA: TGTGCCAGCAGCGTAGGGACCGCGAACACTGAAGCTTTCTTT. Protein sequence: CASSVGTANTEAFF.

The chain joins TRBV30 to TRBJ2-7, with TRBD1 matching over 8 bases. Germline CDR1 is GTSNPN and CDR2 is SVGIG (reference sequence). The V segment lost 3 bases and the J segment 1 base; nucleotides outside the gene matches: 11. The CDR3 runs 16 residues. CDR3 protein: CAWRAVDREWSYEQYF. CDR3 DNA sequence: TGTGCCTGGAGGGCCGTGGACAGGGAGTGGTCCTACGAGCAGTACTTC.

This chain links TRBV30 with TRBJ2-7; D is unclear. CDR1 GTSNPN and CDR2 SVGIG come from the germline V gene (reference sequence). V dropped 5 bases and J dropped 6 bases, with 11 bases sitting between them. This CDR3 has 11 residues. DNA of the CDR3: TGTGCCTGGGGGCCACGGAGCGAGCAGTACTTC. Residues: CAWGPRSEQYF.

This chain uses TRBV25-1 with TRBJ1-1; 10 bases match TRBD1. This CDR3 has 14 amino acids. Trimming took 4 bases from V and 5 from J; bases not matched to a gene: 4. Looked up from germline, CDR1 is MGHDK and CDR2 is SYGVNS. The CDR3 protein is CASSGDRGGTEAFF. In DNA, the CDR3 is TGTGCCAGCAGTGGGGACAGGGGCGGGACTGAAGCTTTCTTT.

V and J are TRBV5-1 and TRBJ2-3; 9 bases align to TRBD2. This CDR3 is 15 amino acids long. Per germline, CDR1 SGHRS and CDR2 YFSETQ. The junction had 7 bases not matched to a gene; V was cut back by 6 bases and J by 2 bases. The CDR3 protein is CASTLGLAPTDTQYF. The CDR3 DNA follows: TGCGCCAGCACCCTGGGACTAGCCCCCACAGATACGCAGTATTTT.

This sequence joins TRBV7-2 and TRBJ1-2, with D perhaps TRBD1 (6 bases). This CDR3 has 13 amino acids. The V gene lost 3 bases and the J gene lost 3 bases, with 8 bases spanning the gap. Germline CDR1 SGHTA, CDR2 FQGNSA. The CDR3 sequence: CASSFAGDYGYTF. The CDR3, as DNA: TGTGCCAGCAGCTTTGCAGGGGACTATGGCTACACCTTC.

This clone was observed once. The V call is TRBV5-4, the J call TRBJ1-1; D may be TRBD1 (6 bases). CDR1 SGHNT and CDR2 YYREEE come from the germline V gene (reference sequence). The ends were cut back, 4 bases at V and 2 bases at J, with 15 bases in the middle. This CDR3 has 15 residues. The CDR3 sequence is CASSVGAGRNTEAFF. CDR3 in DNA: TGTGCCAGCAGCGTGGGGGCCGGGAGAAACACTGAAGCTTTCTTT. Complete variable domain (other parts from reference TRBV5-4 and TRBJ1-1): ETGVTQSPTHLIKTRGQQVTLRCSSQSGHNTVSWYQQALGQGPQFIFQYYREEENGRGNFPPRFSGLQFPNYSSELNVNALELDDSALYLCASSVGAGRNTEAFFGQGTRLTVV.

This clone has just one count. The CDR3 nucleotides are TGCGCCAGCAGCTTTGCACCCTACAGGGTAAAAAATGGAAACACCATATATTTT. Translated, it gives CASSFAPYRVKNGNTIYF. The V gene is TRBV5-1, the J gene TRBJ1-3; D might be TRBD1 (6 bases). This CDR3 has 18 amino acids. V lost 2 bases to trimming and J lost 3 bases, with 21 bases between them. CDR1 and CDR2 (germline): SGHRS, YFSETQ.

This clone was picked up a small number of times. Here the CDR3 reads CASSEGRNNSPLHF. DNA of the CDR3: TGCGCCAGCAGTGAGGGACGGAATAATTCACCCCTCCACTTT. The gene calls are TRBV10-1 and TRBJ1-6; D ambiguous. CDR1 and CDR2 (germline): WNHNN, SYGVQD (reference sequence). The CDR3 totals 14 residues. Trimming left V 2 bases short and J 5 bases short, with 7 bases between.

V and J are TRBV11-2 and TRBJ1-2; the D gene is possibly TRBD1 (5 bases). Trimming pared 3 bases from V and 6 bases from J, leaving 14 bases between. CDR1 and CDR2 from the germline V gene are SGHAT and FQNNGV. The CDR3 totals 14 residues. CDR3 residues: CASSLVRALNGYTF. The CDR3 nucleotides are TGTGCCAGCAGCTTGGTCAGGGCACTGAATGGCTACACCTTC.